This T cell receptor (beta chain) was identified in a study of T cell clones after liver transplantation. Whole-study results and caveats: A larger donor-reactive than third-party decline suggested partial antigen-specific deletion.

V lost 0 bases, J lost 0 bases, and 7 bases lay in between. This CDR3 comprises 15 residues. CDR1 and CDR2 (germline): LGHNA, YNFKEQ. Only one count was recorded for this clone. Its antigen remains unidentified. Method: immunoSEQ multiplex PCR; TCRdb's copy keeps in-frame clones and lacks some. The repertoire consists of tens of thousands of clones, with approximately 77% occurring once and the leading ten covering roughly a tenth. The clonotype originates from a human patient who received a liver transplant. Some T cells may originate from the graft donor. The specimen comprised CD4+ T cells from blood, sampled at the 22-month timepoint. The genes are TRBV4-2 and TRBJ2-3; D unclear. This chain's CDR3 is CASSQDGSSTDTQYF. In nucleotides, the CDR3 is TGTGCCAGCAGCCAAGATGGTTCTAGCACAGATACGCAGTATTTT.